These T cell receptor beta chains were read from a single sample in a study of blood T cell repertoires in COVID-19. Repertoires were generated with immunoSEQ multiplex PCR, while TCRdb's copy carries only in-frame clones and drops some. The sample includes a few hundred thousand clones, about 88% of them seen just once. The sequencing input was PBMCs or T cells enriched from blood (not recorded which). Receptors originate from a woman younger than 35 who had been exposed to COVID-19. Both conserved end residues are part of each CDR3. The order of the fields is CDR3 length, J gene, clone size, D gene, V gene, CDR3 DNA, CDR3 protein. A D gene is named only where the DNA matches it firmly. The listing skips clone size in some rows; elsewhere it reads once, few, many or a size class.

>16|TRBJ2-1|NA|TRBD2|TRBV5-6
TGTGCCAGCAGCTTGGCAGGGACTAGCGGGTACAATGAGCAGTTCTTC
CASSLAGTSGYNEQFF
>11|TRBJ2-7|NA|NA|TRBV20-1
TGCAGTGCCCTTAGGGGATACGAGCAGTACTTC
CSALRGYEQYF
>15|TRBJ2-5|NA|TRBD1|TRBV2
TGTGCCAGCAGTGAAATGGGACAGAGCGATTGGGCCCAGTACTTC
CASSEMGQSDWAQYF
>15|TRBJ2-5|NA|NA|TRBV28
TGTGCCAGCAGTCCCCTCCCAGGGGACCAAGAGACCCAGTACTTC
CASSPLPGDQETQYF
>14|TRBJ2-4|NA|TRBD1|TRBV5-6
TGTGCCAGCAGCTTGGGACAGGGGGTAGACATTCAGTACTTC
CASSLGQGVDIQYF
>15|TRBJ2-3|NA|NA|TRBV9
TGTGCCAGCAGCGGCCGGGACTTTACCACAGATACGCAGTATTTT
CASSGRDFTTDTQYF
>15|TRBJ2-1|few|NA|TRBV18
TGTGCCAGCTCCCCCGTATCGGGGATCTACAATGAGCAGTTCTTC
CASSPVSGIYNEQFF
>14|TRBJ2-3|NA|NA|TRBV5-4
TGTGCCGGGGGAGGGGGACAGGACACAGATACGCAGTATTTT
CAGGGGQDTDTQYF
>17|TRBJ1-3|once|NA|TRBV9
TGTGCCAGCAGCGTAGTACTACACCGAGGCTCTGGAAACACCATATATTTT
CASSVVLHRGSGNTIYF
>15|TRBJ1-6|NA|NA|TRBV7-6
TGTGCCAGCAGCTTAGCTCTCACCCAGGATTCACCCCTCCACTTT
CASSLALTQDSPLHF
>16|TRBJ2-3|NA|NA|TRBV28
TGTGCCAGCAGATTAACAGGGAGTTCATTCACAGATACGCAGTATTTT
CASRLTGSSFTDTQYF
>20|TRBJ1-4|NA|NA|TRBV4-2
TGTGCCAGCAGCAAAGACAACCCGGGGAGCTCGTCGATCGGGTGGGAAAAACTGTTTTTT
CASSKDNPGSSSIGWEKLFF
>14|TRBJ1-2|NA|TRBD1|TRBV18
TGTGCCAGCAACCCGGGACAGGGCAACTATGGCTACACCTTC
CASNPGQGNYGYTF
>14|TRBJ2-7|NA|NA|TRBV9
TGTGCCAGCAGCGTAAGTTGGTCGGGCTACGAGCAGTACTTC
CASSVSWSGYEQYF
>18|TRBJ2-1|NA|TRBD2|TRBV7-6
TGTGCCAGCAGCTTTTCTAGCGGGAGGGCTTTCGACTACAATGAGCAGTTCTTC
CASSFSSGRAFDYNEQFF
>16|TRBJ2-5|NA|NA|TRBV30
TGTGCCTGGAGTGTTGCCGGGTCACTAGGGTTGGAGACCCAGTACTTC
CAWSVAGSLGLETQYF
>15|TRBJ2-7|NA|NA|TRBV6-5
TGTGCCAGCAGTCAACGGGATACACCTTACTACGAGCAGTACTTC
CASSQRDTPYYEQYF
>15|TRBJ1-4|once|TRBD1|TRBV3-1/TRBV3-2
TGTGCCAGCAGCCCACAGGGGCTGACTAATGAAAAACTGTTTTTT
CASSPQGLTNEKLFF
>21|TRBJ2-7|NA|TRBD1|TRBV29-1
TGCAGCGTTGAAGACTACAACTACCTCGGGACAGGGCTTGGTGCGTCCTACGAGCAGTACTTC
CSVEDYNYLGTGLGASYEQYF
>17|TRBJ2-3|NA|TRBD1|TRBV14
TGTGCCAGCAGCCAAGTCCCCGGGACAGGGCTCCCAGATACGCAGTATTTT
CASSQVPGTGLPDTQYF
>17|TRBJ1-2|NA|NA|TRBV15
TGTGCCACCAGCAGAGATTTCCTTCAGGGGACTAACTATGGCTACACCTTC
CATSRDFLQGTNYGYTF
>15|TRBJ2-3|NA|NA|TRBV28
TGTGCCAGCAGTTTAACCGGGATAGTAGGAGATACGCAGTATTTT
CASSLTGIVGDTQYF
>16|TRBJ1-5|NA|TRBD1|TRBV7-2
TGTGCCAGCAGCCAGGGGGGTGGGACAGGGAATCAGCCCCAGCATTTT
CASSQGGGTGNQPQHF
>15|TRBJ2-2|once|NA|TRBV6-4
TGTGCCAGCAGTTTGGACAGACTCCACACCGGGGAGCTGTTTTTT
CASSLDRLHTGELFF
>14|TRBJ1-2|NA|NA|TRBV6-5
TGTGCCAGCAGAACACCGGGGGGCGTCTATGGCTACACCTTC
CASRTPGGVYGYTF
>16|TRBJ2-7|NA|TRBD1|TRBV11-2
TGTGCCAGCAGCGTTCACAGGGGGGCCAGCTCCTACGAGCAGTACTTC
CASSVHRGASSYEQYF
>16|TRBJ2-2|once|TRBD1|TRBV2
TGTGCCGGCACCCGATCCGGGACAGTTAACACCGGGGAGCTGTTTTTT
CAGTRSGTVNTGELFF
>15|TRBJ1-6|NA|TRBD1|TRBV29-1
TGCAGCGTCGCGGAAGGACAGGGTCTCGATTCACCCCTCCACTTT
CSVAEGQGLDSPLHF
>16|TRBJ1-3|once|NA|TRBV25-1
TGTGCCAGCAGTGAACCGACTGACCGCTCTGGAAACACCATATATTTT
CASSEPTDRSGNTIYF
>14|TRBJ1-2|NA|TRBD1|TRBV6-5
TGTGCCAGCGCCTTGGACAGGGGGGTGAGTGGCTACACCTTC
CASALDRGVSGYTF
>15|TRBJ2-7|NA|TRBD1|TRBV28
TGTGCCAGCACGTTGTCTGGGACAGGGGGGGGCGAGCAGTACTTC
CASTLSGTGGGEQYF
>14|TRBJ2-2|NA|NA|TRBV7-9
TGTGCCAGCATCCCCGAGGGCTACACCGGGGAGCTGTTTTTT
CASIPEGYTGELFF
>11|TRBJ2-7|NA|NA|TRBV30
TGTGCCTGGAGTGTGGGAGCCGAGCAGTACTTC
CAWSVGAEQYF
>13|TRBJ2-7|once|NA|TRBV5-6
TGTGCCAGCAGCTTGGGCGGGCCTAGCGAGCAGTACTTC
CASSLGGPSEQYF
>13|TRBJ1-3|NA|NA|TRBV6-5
TGTGCCGTCCCCGGGGTGGCTGGAAACACCATATATTTT
CAVPGVAGNTIYF
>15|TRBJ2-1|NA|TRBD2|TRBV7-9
TGTGCCAGCAACCATCTACTAGCGGAATACAATGAGCAGTTCTTC
CASNHLLAEYNEQFF
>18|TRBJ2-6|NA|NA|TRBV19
TGTGCCAGTAGTATAGATCTCCCGACAGGCTCTGGGGCCAACGTCCTGACTTTC
CASSIDLPTGSGANVLTF
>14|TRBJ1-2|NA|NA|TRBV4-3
TGCGCCAGCAGCCAAGTGCATGGGGGCCATGGCTACACCTTC
CASSQVHGGHGYTF
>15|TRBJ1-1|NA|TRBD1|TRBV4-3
TGCGCCAGCAGCCAGTGGGGGACCGGGACAGCTGAAGCTTTCTTT
CASSQWGTGTAEAFF
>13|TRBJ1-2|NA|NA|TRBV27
TGTGCCAGCAGTTACGGGAGGAACTATGGCTACACCTTC
CASSYGRNYGYTF
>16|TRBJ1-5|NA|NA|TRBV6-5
TGTGCCAGCAGTTACCGGCAGGGGAGTGTTGATCAGCCCCAGCATTTT
CASSYRQGSVDQPQHF
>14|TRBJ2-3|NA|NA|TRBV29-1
TGCAGCGAGCGGACGGGCGACAACACAGATACGCAGTATTTT
CSERTGDNTDTQYF